These 4 T cell receptor beta chains came from one sample sequenced in a study of beta chain features in type 1 diabetes (dated by TCRdb to 2017 to 2018). Receptor amplification or capture employed the immunoSEQ multiplex PCR assay. The entire amount of isolated RNA was reverse transcribed using the High Capacity cDNA Reverse Transcription Kit, so the sequenced TCRB transcripts were expressed ones. Drawn from immuneACCESS, this table holds only the in-frame rearrangements with V and J called that TCRdb kept. Clones are partly lost; checked studies trace under half to an unresolved V gene and leave the rest unexplained. This sample lists some 500,000 clones; more than 9.5% were detected once. The top ten clones comprise about 0.045% of the sample. The sample comprised naive CD4+ T cells from blood. The cell subset or site label corresponds to: true naive CD4+ T cells. These receptor sequences come from a woman aged 18-29 years in good health.

Concerning this clone: The sample holds other DNA sequences that translate to the same CDR3. V usage is TRBV15 and J usage is TRBJ2-5, with D hard to call. With 1 base removed from V and 3 bases from J, the gap between germline ends came to 6 bases. The CDR3 is 13 amino acids. CDR1 and CDR2 from the germline V gene are LNHNV and YYDKDF (reference sequence). CDR3 in DNA: TGTGCCACCAGCAGAGCCCCGGAAGAGACCCAGTACTTC. Protein product: CATSRAPEETQYF.

This clone was seen a few times. V and J are TRBV7-2 and TRBJ1-2; D gene uncertain. Germline lookup yields CDR1 SGHTA and CDR2 FQGNSA. V dropped 7 bases and J dropped 6 bases, with 21 bases sitting between them. This CDR3 has 15 amino acids. The CDR3 DNA sequence: TGTGCCAGCACCCCATGGTCGGGAGGGAACAATGGCTACACCTTC. Encoded protein: CASTPWSGGNNGYTF.

V gene TRBV29-1 combines with J gene TRBJ1-2; D is ambiguous. V was pared by 7 bases and J by 5 bases, with 20 bases between. CDR3 length equals 14 residues. Germline V gene lookup returns CDR1 SQVTM and CDR2 ANQGSEA. CDR3 sequence reads: CSATFRHFSYGYTF. Written as DNA, the CDR3 is TGCAGCGCTACTTTCCGCCATTTCTCGTATGGCTACACCTTC.

The J gene is TRBJ2-1, the V gene TRBV7-8; D may correspond to TRBD1 or TRBD2 (5 bases each). CDR3 size: 16 residues. V lost 5 bases to trimming and J lost 1 base, with 15 bases between them. The germline CDR1 and CDR2 sequences are SGHVS and FQNEAQ. CDR3 sequence reads: CASSPLWGSSYNEQFF. Here the CDR3 DNA reads TGTGCCAGCAGCCCCCTCTGGGGGAGTTCCTACAATGAGCAGTTCTTC.